This is a list of T cell receptor beta chains from one sample in a study of cytomegalovirus exposure and HLA in healthy donors. Libraries were prepared by immunoSEQ multiplex PCR; TCRdb keeps only in-frame clonotypes and omits some of them. Of more than 100,000 clones listed, 82% are singletons. The specimen sequenced was PBMCs. These receptors were obtained from a woman between 50 and 59 years old in good health and CMV-seropositive. CDR3s include the opening cysteine and the closing phenylalanine or tryptophan. The order of the fields is V gene, clone size, J gene, D gene, CDR3 DNA, CDR3 protein. The D gene is left open where the match is weak. Clone size is shown for a subset of rows, as once, few, many or a class of expanded clone.

TRBV28	-	TRBJ1-1	-	TGTGCCAGCAGTTGGGGAACAGGGAACACTGAAGCTTTCTTT	CASSWGTGNTEAFF
TRBV7-3	-	TRBJ1-2	TRBD1	TGTGCCAGCACCGTTGACAGGGTATATGGCTACACCTTC	CASTVDRVYGYTF
TRBV7-8	-	TRBJ1-5	-	TGTGCCAGCAGCTTAGCGTCAGGGGCCCCTATATTGGGCAATCAGCCCCAGCATTTT	CASSLASGAPILGNQPQHF
TRBV7-9	once	TRBJ1-3	-	TGTGCCAGCAGCTTGAGTTCGGCTGGAAACACCATATATTTT	CASSLSSAGNTIYF
TRBV28	once	TRBJ2-1	-	TGTGCCAGCAGTTTTTCAGAACAATCCTACAATGAGCAGTTCTTC	CASSFSEQSYNEQFF
TRBV5-1	-	TRBJ2-1	-	TGCGCCAGCAGCTTGTTAGGACACCACAATGAGCAGTTCTTC	CASSLLGHHNEQFF
TRBV7-2	once	TRBJ1-1	-	TGTGCCAGCAGCTTAGTGGCAGTGAAAGCTTTCTTT	CASSLVAVKAFF
TRBV6-5	-	TRBJ1-2	-	TGTGCCAGCCCACGGGGCTACACCTTC	CASPRGYTF
TRBV27	-	TRBJ2-2	TRBD2	TGTGCCAGCAGTTTGACCCCCCCCGGACTAGCGGGGGGGATTCGGAACGGGGAGCTGTTTTTT	CASSLTPPGLAGGIRNGELFF
TRBV4-3	-	TRBJ2-3	-	TGCGCCAGCAGCGCTGGCGGGGCGGCAGATACGCAGTATTTT	CASSAGGAADTQYF
TRBV5-8	-	TRBJ1-6	TRBD1	TGTGCCAGCAGCGAAGGACAGGGTGGTAATTCACCCCTCCACTTT	CASSEGQGGNSPLHF
TRBV4-2	-	TRBJ2-1	-	TGTGCCAGCAGCCAAGTAGGATTGCAGGGTACCGTAAATGAGCAGTTCTTC	CASSQVGLQGTVNEQFF
TRBV2	-	TRBJ1-4	-	TGTGCCAGCAGACGACTCATCACTAATGAAAAACTGTTTTTT	CASRRLITNEKLFF
TRBV30	-	TRBJ1-1	-	TGTGCCTGTCATGGGGGAGGTGAAGCTTTCTTT	CACHGGGEAFF
TRBV28	once	TRBJ1-5	-	TGTGCCAGCAGTGACTTTCAGCCCCAGCATTTT	CASSDFQPQHF
TRBV4-1	-	TRBJ1-2	-	TGCGCCAGCAGCCAAGTAGGGACACCACATGGCTACACCTTC	CASSQVGTPHGYTF
TRBV30	-	TRBJ1-2	TRBD1	TGTGCCTGGGGGGACAGCTATGGCTACACCTTC	CAWGDSYGYTF
TRBV19	-	TRBJ2-7	-	TGTGCCAGTAGTCCGCCAGGCATACACGAGCAGTACTTC	CASSPPGIHEQYF
TRBV7-2	-	TRBJ1-2	-	TGTGCCAGCAGCAATCAGGGAAACTATGGCTACACCTTC	CASSNQGNYGYTF
TRBV6-5	-	TRBJ2-1	-	TGTGCCAGCAGTTACTTTTTTCGGGATGAGCAGTTCTTC	CASSYFFRDEQFF
TRBV5-1	-	TRBJ2-1	-	TGCGCCAGCAGCCCGACTTATACCTCCTACAATGAGCAGTTCTTC	CASSPTYTSYNEQFF
TRBV28	-	TRBJ1-1	TRBD1	TGTGCCAGCAGGGGGACAGCTAGGAACACTGAAGCTTTCTTT	CASRGTARNTEAFF
TRBV19	-	TRBJ2-2	TRBD2	TGTGCCAGTAGCTCTTTGAGCGGGGAGCACGGGGAGCTGTTTTTT	CASSSLSGEHGELFF
TRBV19	-	TRBJ2-1	TRBD1	TGTGCCAGTAGGAGGACAGGTCCTAATGAGCAGTTCTTC	CASRRTGPNEQFF
TRBV30	-	TRBJ2-1	-	TGTGCCTGGAGTCTCTCGTGGGGGCAACTGTACAATGAGCAGTTCTTC	CAWSLSWGQLYNEQFF
TRBV11-2	-	TRBJ2-7	-	TGTGCCAGCAGCTTATCGGTTTCGGTCTCCTACGAGCAGTACTTC	CASSLSVSVSYEQYF
TRBV28	-	TRBJ2-7	-	TGTGCCAGCAGTGTTCCAGGGTACTACGAGCAGTACTTC	CASSVPGYYEQYF
TRBV2	-	TRBJ2-6	-	TGTGCCAGCAGAGCCTCTGGGGCCAACGTCCTGACTTTC	CASRASGANVLTF
TRBV7-9	-	TRBJ1-1	TRBD1	TGTGCCAGCAGCTTAAGGACAGGGGAGGATCCTGAAGCTTTCTTT	CASSLRTGEDPEAFF
TRBV18	-	TRBJ2-2	TRBD2	TGTGCCAGCTCACCACGGGGAGGGGACACCGGGGAGCTGTTTTTT	CASSPRGGDTGELFF
TRBV13	-	TRBJ1-1	-	TGTGCCAGCAGCTTAAGGCGGCCGGGCACTGAAGCTTTCTTT	CASSLRRPGTEAFF
TRBV7-3	-	TRBJ2-7	-	TGTGCCAGCAGCTTGGGAGGATCTAACTACGAGCAGTACTTC	CASSLGGSNYEQYF
TRBV27	-	TRBJ2-5	TRBD1	TGTGCCAGCGGTACTACAGGGGGCCCGATTCAAGAGACCCAGTACTTC	CASGTTGGPIQETQYF
TRBV5-1	-	TRBJ1-4	-	TGCGCCAGCAGCCCGGACAACCCAAATGAAAAACTGTTTTTT	CASSPDNPNEKLFF
TRBV29-1	-	TRBJ2-3	TRBD2	TGCAGCGTTACGAACGCGGGAGGGATAGATACGCAGTATTTT	CSVTNAGGIDTQYF
TRBV10-2	-	TRBJ2-7	TRBD1	TGCGCCAGCAGTAACTCCGGGACAGGGGATCACGAGCAGTACTTC	CASSNSGTGDHEQYF
TRBV18	-	TRBJ1-3	TRBD1	TGTGCCAGCTCACCAGTTTCAAAGGGGGCCACCTCTGGAAACACCATATATTTT	CASSPVSKGATSGNTIYF
TRBV5-8	-	TRBJ2-1	-	TGTGCCAGCAGTACAGCTACGTCCTACAATGAGCAGTTCTTC	CASSTATSYNEQFF
TRBV19	few	TRBJ1-5	TRBD1	TGTGCCAGTATGGAGGGGGCACAGCTTTATCAGCCCCAGCATTTT	CASMEGAQLYQPQHF
TRBV15	-	TRBJ1-4	-	TGTGCCACCAGCGGGACTAGGAGTTTCTCCGCTGAAAAACTGTTTTTT	CATSGTRSFSAEKLFF
TRBV27	-	TRBJ2-3	TRBD1	TGTGCCAGCAGCCTGGGTCCGGGACAGGGGAGCACAGATACGCAGTATTTT	CASSLGPGQGSTDTQYF
TRBV18	-	TRBJ1-2	-	TGTGCCAGCTCACCACCGAATGGCAGGGGTAACTATGGCTACACCTTC	CASSPPNGRGNYGYTF
TRBV30	once	TRBJ2-3	TRBD2	TGTGCCTGGAGTTCGGGACTAGCGGGAGTATGGGATACGCAGTATTTT	CAWSSGLAGVWDTQYF
TRBV19	-	TRBJ2-5	-	TGTGCCAGTAGTTTCCGATCGGCAGGGGAGACCCAGTACTTC	CASSFRSAGETQYF
TRBV6-5	-	TRBJ2-7	TRBD1	TGTGCCAGCAGTTCCTCGACCGGGACAGTCGGCTACGAGCAGTACTTC	CASSSSTGTVGYEQYF
TRBV4-3	-	TRBJ2-3	TRBD2	TGCGCCAGCAGCCCCGGGGGGGGCGGGGATACGCAGTATTTT	CASSPGGGGDTQYF
TRBV28	-	TRBJ2-1	-	TGTGCCAGCAGCCTAGGAGGGAGCTCCTACAATGAGCAGTTCTTC	CASSLGGSSYNEQFF
TRBV6-1	few	TRBJ1-1	TRBD1	TGTGCCAGCAGTTTTACAGGGGTTGGCACTGAAGCTTTCTTT	CASSFTGVGTEAFF
TRBV27	-	TRBJ1-5	-	TGTGCCAGCAGTTCTCCAGGGAGCAATCAGCCCCAGCATTTT	CASSSPGSNQPQHF
TRBV6-5	-	TRBJ2-2	-	TGTGCCAGCAGTCTCTCCGACACCGGGGAGCTGTTTTTT	CASSLSDTGELFF
TRBV6-1	-	TRBJ2-7	TRBD2	TGTGCCAGCAGGACTAGCGAATTCTACGAGCAGTACTTC	CASRTSEFYEQYF
TRBV6-6	-	TRBJ2-1	-	TGTGCCAGCAGTTACACGGGGTCCTACAATGAGCAGTTCTTC	CASSYTGSYNEQFF
TRBV18	-	TRBJ2-5	TRBD1	TGTGCCAGCTCACCAACGGGACAGAAAGAGACCCAGTACTTC	CASSPTGQKETQYF